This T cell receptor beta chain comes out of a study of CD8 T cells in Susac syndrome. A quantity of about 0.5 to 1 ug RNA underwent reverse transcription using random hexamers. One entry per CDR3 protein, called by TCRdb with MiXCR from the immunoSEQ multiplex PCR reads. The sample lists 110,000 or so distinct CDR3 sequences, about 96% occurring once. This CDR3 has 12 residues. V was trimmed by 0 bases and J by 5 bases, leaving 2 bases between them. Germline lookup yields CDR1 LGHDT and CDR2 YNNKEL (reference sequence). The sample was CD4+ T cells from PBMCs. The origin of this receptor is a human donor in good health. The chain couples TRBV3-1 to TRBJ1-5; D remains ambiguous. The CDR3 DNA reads TGTGCCAGCAGCCAAGACCATCAGCCCCAGCATTTT. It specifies CASSQDHQPQHF. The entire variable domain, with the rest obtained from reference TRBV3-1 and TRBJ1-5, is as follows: DTAVSQTPKYLVTQMGNDKSIKCEQNLGHDTMYWYKQDSKKFLKIMFSYNNKELIINETVPNRFSPKSPDKAHLNLHINSLELGDSAVYFCASSQDHQPQHFGDGTRLSIL.